These 3 T cell receptor beta chains came from one sample sequenced in a study of patients and donors after allogeneic stem cell transplantation. TCRdb reprocessed the RT-PCR reads via MiXCR and lists one record per CDR3 protein. The sample consists of about 960,000 distinct CDR3 sequences, roughly 18% of them appearing once. Sequenced sample: blood, either unsorted or a sorted T cell fraction (not recorded which). The origin of the receptors is a human donor who was either an allogeneic HSCT recipient or a stem cell or donor lymphocyte infusion donor (not recorded which). It is not recorded whose cells these are; they may come from a transplant donor.

The chain couples TRBV7-9 to TRBJ1-2; TRBD1 agrees at 7 bases. This CDR3 contains 16 residues. Germline V gene sequence: CDR1 SEHNR, CDR2 FQNEAQ (reference sequence). Trimming at V came to 1 base and at J to 9 bases, leaving 14 bases not matched to a gene. CDR3 sequence (DNA): TGTGCCAGCAGCTTAGATGCGGACAGGAACGTTTTGAGCTACACCTTC. Protein sequence: CASSLDADRNVLSYTF.

This clonotype has just a few counts. This rearrangement joins TRBV5-1 to TRBJ2-3, with 11 positions matching TRBD2. Germline V CDR1 and CDR2: SGHRS, YFSETQ. With 2 bases clipped from V and 3 bases from J, the junction kept 5 bases outside the gene matches. The CDR3 is 16 residues long. The CDR3, as DNA: TGCGCCAGCAGCTTACTTGCTAGCGGGGGGACAGATACGCAGTATTTT. Translation gives CASSLLASGGTDTQYF.

A few counts support this clonotype. The chain links TRBV20-1 to TRBJ1-5; D possibly corresponds to TRBD1 (5 bases). The CDR3 loop spans 14 amino acids. CDR1 is DFQATT and CDR2 is SNEGSKA in the germline V gene (reference sequence). The V end lost 4 bases, the J end lost 5 bases, and 15 bases lay between the germline ends. The CDR3 coding sequence is TGCAGTGCTAACGAGGGACGGATCGATCAGCCCCAGCATTTT. Amino acids: CSANEGRIDQPQHF.